The entry below describes one TCR beta chain. This clone's antigen is unknown. No base qualities exist here, and no much larger clone lies one base off it. The data stem from a study of T cell responses to AZD1222 COVID-19 vaccine (dated by TCRdb to about 2021). Study-level background: Because spike-specific TCR depth and breadth did not differ between the two schedules, AZD1222 recipients who got a second dose at roughly 4 weeks were pooled with those who got a second dose at roughly 12 weeks. A total of roughly 240 trial participants underwent TCR sequencing, of whom some 210 received two doses of AZD1222 and about 25 received two doses of the MenACWY control vaccine. Enrollment into the trials was organized by age into subgroups of 18-55, 56-69 and 70-plus years, and those subgroups contained approximately 150, 30 and 60 TCR-sequenced participants, respectively. General findings and caveats noted by the study authors: Reportedly, almost half of the unique spike-specific TCRs recognized epitopes lying outside the regions that are mutated in the B.1.351 and B.1.1.7 variants. Conclusions about previously exposed vaccinees were limited because only six or seven AZD1222 recipients were SARS-CoV-2 seropositive at baseline. The whole spike protein was spanned by vaccine-associated CD4 TCRs, and dominant responses were seen in regions 160-218 and 743-854. No day 14 peak-response samples were available, so repertoires were characterized only after the peak T cell response. In the small 56-69-year group, the increase in depth fell short of significance, most likely because of low power. After two AZD1222 doses, spike-specific TCR breadth and depth were significantly higher than at day 0 and than in MenACWY recipients. Most participants were white British and females outnumbered males, and the authors suggested that clonal diversity may have been underestimated.

The CDR3 regions of human TCRbeta chains were analyzed by immunosequencing. The authors' analysis ran thus. TCRs in the repertoires were compared against a reference library of SARS-CoV-2-specific TCRs that had been generated with the MIRA antigen-specificity platform. Breadth meant the fraction of unique TCRs that were SARS-CoV-2-associated, whereas depth meant the fraction of total T cells that were SARS-CoV-2-associated. Using the MIRA data, every spike-specific TCR was mapped to the spike region that the TCR reacted to and assigned to either a CD4 or a CD8 class. Log10-transformed breadth and depth values were compared by one-way ANOVA with Sidak's multiple comparisons tests. TCRdb mirrors the immuneACCESS table, restricted to in-frame sequences. Some clones are absent from its copies; in checked studies, under half trace to an unresolved V gene, and the reason for the others is unknown. The V and J calls and clone size come from that table; D and trimming were worked out from the DNA. Recorded for this sample are some 150,000 clones; roughly 90% of them occurred a single time. The ten biggest clones cover roughly 3.7% of the sample.

Trimming accounts for 3 bases at V and 6 bases at J, while the number of junction bases matched to no gene is 7. CDR1 and CDR2, looked up from the germline V gene, are SGHAT and FQNNGV. CDR3 length: 17 amino acids, cysteine to phenylalanine. The retained sequence is limited to the CDR3, 51 bases, with the frame set at the first base. Read against the paper, the sample's time point label means: baseline before first vaccination. Vaccinee samples were obtained from the UK trials COV001 and COV002, which included a single-blind randomized controlled phase 2/3 trial of AZD1222 (ChAdOx1 nCoV-19) in healthy adults. Trial participant PBMC samples were collected at day 0 and day 28 after the second dose for TCRbeta chain sequencing.

Source: peripheral blood, taken on day 0 of AZD1222 vaccination. The origin of this receptor is an adult in good health. The receptor chain draws on TRBV11-2 and TRBJ2-2; 13 nucleotides in the junction match TRBD2. This receptor has the CDR3 CASSLGGLAGVAGELFF. The sequenced DNA is TGTGCCAGCAGCTTGGGCGGACTAGCGGGAGTCGCCGGGGAGCTGTTTTTT.